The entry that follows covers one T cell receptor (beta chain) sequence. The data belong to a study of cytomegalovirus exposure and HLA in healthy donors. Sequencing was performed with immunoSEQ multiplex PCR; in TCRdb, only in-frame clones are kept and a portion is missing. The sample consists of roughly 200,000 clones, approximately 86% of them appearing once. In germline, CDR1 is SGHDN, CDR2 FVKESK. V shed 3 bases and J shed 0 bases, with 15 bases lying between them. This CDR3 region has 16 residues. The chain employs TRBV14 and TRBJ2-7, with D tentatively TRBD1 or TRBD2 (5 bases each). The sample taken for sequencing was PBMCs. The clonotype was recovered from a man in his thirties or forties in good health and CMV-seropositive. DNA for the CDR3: TGTGCCAGCAGCCAGTCTTGGCCAGGGAGCTCCTACGAGCAGTACTTC. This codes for CASSQSWPGSSYEQYF. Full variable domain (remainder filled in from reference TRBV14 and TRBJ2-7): EAGVTQFPSHSVIEKGQTVTLRCDPISGHDNLYWYRRVMGKEIKFLLHFVKESKQDESGMPNNRFLAERTGGTYSTLKVQPAELEDSGVYFCASSQSWPGSSYEQYFGPGTRLTVT.